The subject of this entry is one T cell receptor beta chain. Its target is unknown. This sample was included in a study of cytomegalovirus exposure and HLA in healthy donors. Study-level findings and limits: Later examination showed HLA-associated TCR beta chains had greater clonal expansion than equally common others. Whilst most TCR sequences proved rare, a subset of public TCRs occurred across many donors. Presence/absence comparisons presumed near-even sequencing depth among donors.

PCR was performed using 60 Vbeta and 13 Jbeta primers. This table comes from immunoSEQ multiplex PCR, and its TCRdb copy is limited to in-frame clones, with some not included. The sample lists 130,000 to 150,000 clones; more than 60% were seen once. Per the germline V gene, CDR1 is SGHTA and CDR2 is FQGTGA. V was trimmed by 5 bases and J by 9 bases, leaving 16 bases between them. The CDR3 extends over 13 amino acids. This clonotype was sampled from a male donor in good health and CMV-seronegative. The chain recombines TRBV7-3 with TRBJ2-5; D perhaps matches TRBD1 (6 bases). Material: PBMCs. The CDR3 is CASSTDLTGPQYF. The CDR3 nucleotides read TGTGCCAGCAGCACCGATCTAACAGGGCCCCAGTACTTC.